This entry lists 15 T cell receptor beta chains sequenced from one sample in a study of T-cell memory formation after mild COVID-19 (dated by TCRdb to the early 2020s). Libraries were built with 5' RACE. This sample was sequenced with an Illumina NovaSeq 6000. The raw public reads went through TCRdb reprocessing: fastp at Q25, MiXCR clone calling, in-frame beta chains kept. Duplicate CDR3 protein sequences are folded into a single record with the most common DNA and genes. The sample yields 50,000 or so distinct CDR3 sequences; less than 15% were counted once. Around 25% of the sample goes to the ten largest clones. The sample comprised PBMCs or a T cell subset sorted from them (not recorded which). These TCRs come from a man younger than 35 who had mild COVID-19 (a few samples of this study predate the infection). The sample titles of this study are shuffled in the database, so cell type and time point are left out; the donor was told from shared clones.

This clonotype was counted a few times. This chain joins TRBV20-1 and TRBJ1-2; TRBD1 is a possible D gene (6 bases). Per the germline V gene, CDR1 is DFQATT and CDR2 is SNEGSKA (reference sequence). The length of the CDR3 is 15 residues. V was trimmed by 2 bases and J by 0 bases, leaving 13 bases between them. DNA for the CDR3: TGCAGTGCTAGATTGGCAGGGGCATCTAACTATGGCTACACCTTC. This translates into CSARLAGASNYGYTF.

This clonotype was found a few times. This chain uses TRBV2 with TRBJ2-2; no firm D call. This CDR3 is 11 amino acids long. The V gene lost 6 bases and the J gene lost 4 bases, with 3 bases spanning the gap. Germline V gene sequence: CDR1 SNHLY, CDR2 FYNNEI. CDR3 DNA sequence: TGTGCCAGCAGCGTCACCGGGGAGCTGTTTTTT. Amino acids: CASSVTGELFF.

Regarding this clonotype: A clone one base away is much larger, so this may be a read error. This chain uses TRBV7-8 with TRBJ1-1; 7 bases align to TRBD1. The length of the CDR3 is 13 residues. Germline V gene lookup returns CDR1 SGHVS and CDR2 FQNEAQ. The CDR3 spells CASSSDRDTEDFF. CDR3 nucleotide sequence: TGTGCCAGCAGCTCAGACAGGGACACTGAAGATTTCTTT.

This clonotype was seen at least ten times. The CDR3 protein is CASSFAGVYNEQFF. In DNA form, the CDR3 reads TGTGCCAGCAGTTTCGCAGGGGTCTACAATGAGCAGTTCTTC. The chain has TRBV27 and TRBJ2-1; D might be TRBD1 (6 bases). Deletions cut 3 bases from V and 3 bases from J, with 9 bases between. The CDR3 spans 14 residues. The germline gives CDR1 MNHEY, CDR2 SMNVEV (reference sequence).

The chain links TRBV11-2 to TRBJ2-3; 8 bases align to TRBD2. In germline, CDR1 is SGHAT, CDR2 FQNNGV. Germline trimming cut 1 base from V and 6 bases from J; bases unmatched to any gene: 12. The CDR3 consists of 17 residues. Here the CDR3 reads CASSLGIHERGRDTQYF. In nucleotides, the CDR3 is TGTGCCAGCAGCTTAGGCATTCATGAGCGGGGGAGGGATACGCAGTATTTT.

This clonotype was picked up a small number of times. V is TRBV5-1 and J is TRBJ2-7; 11 nucleotides align to TRBD2. The CDR3 consists of 15 residues. Trimming cost V 0 bases and J 3 bases; bases outside gene matches: 2. Germline V gene sequence: CDR1 SGHRS, CDR2 YFSETQ. The CDR3 here is CASSLALAGGYEQYF. In DNA form, the CDR3 reads TGCGCCAGCAGCTTGGCCCTAGCGGGGGGCTACGAGCAGTACTTC.

This clonotype was seen more than once but under ten times. V and J are TRBV12-3 or TRBV12-4 and TRBJ1-5; possible D gene TRBD1, 6 bases. The CDR3 runs to 14 residues. Trimming cost V 5 bases and J 0 bases, with 8 bases left between them. The CDR3, as DNA: TGTGCCAGCAGTCACAGGGATAGCAATCAGCCCCAGCATTTT. Translation: CASSHRDSNQPQHF.

This clonotype was seen a few times. CDR3 amino acids: CASSQVGGETEAFF. DNA of the CDR3: TGCGCCAGCAGCCAAGTGGGGGGGGAGACTGAAGCTTTCTTT. This chain connects TRBV4-3 to TRBJ1-1; a possible D gene is TRBD1 (5 bases). The germline V and J ends were trimmed by 1 base and 5 bases, with 11 bases remaining between them. This CDR3 contains 14 residues. Germline V gene lookup returns CDR1 LGHNA and CDR2 YSLEER.

The chain uses TRBV7-3 and TRBJ1-3; 8 nucleotides align to TRBD1. Germline values: CDR1 SGHTA, CDR2 FQGTGA. The ends lost 4 bases at V and 6 bases at J; junction bases unmatched: 2. The CDR3 covers 13 residues. CDR3: CASSSDRENTIYF. CDR3 bases: TGTGCCAGCAGCTCGGACAGGGAAAACACCATATATTTT.

This clonotype has only a few counts. The chain uses TRBV16 and TRBJ1-1; no reliable D call. Looked up from germline, CDR1 is KGHSY and CDR2 is FQNENV. V dropped 2 bases and J dropped 11 bases, with 15 bases sitting between them. The CDR3 loop spans 13 amino acids. The CDR3, as DNA: TGTGCCAGCAGCCAAGCTTCGGGGTTAGGGGCTTTCTTT. It is translated as CASSQASGLGAFF.

In its sample, this clonotype was seen a few times. The chain combines TRBV3-1 with TRBJ1-1; 7 bases match TRBD1. Germline trimming cut 4 bases from V and 6 bases from J; bases unmatched to any gene: 11. The CDR3 has 15 amino acids. Germline V gives CDR1 LGHDT, CDR2 YNNKEL (reference sequence). The CDR3 spells CASSLTGTEDSEAFF. Written as DNA, the CDR3 is TGTGCCAGCAGCCTTACGGGGACAGAGGATTCTGAAGCTTTCTTT.

This clonotype was found a few times. The gene calls are TRBV5-6 and TRBJ2-5; D is possibly TRBD1 (6 bases). V lost 2 bases to trimming and J lost 1 base, with 12 bases between them. The CDR3 sequence is 15 residues long. Germline lookup yields CDR1 SGHDT and CDR2 YYEEEE. CDR3 region: CASSFGGPSQETQYF. CDR3 sequence (DNA): TGTGCCAGCAGCTTTGGGGGCCCCAGCCAAGAGACCCAGTACTTC.

V is TRBV29-1 and J is TRBJ2-7; possibly TRBD1 for D (5 bases). CDR1 and CDR2 (germline): SQVTM, ANQGSEA. This CDR3 has 13 residues. Trimming took 0 bases from V and 7 from J, leaving 13 bases between them. CDR3 protein: CSVEDEAGSEQYF. DNA for the CDR3: TGCAGCGTTGAAGATGAAGCAGGGTCGGAGCAGTACTTC.

The J gene is TRBJ2-4, the V gene TRBV24-1; D may be TRBD2 (6 bases). The CDR3 runs to 16 residues. Germline CDR1 reads KGHDR; CDR2 reads SFDVKD. V lost 4 bases to trimming and J lost 2 bases, with 14 bases between them. The CDR3 region is CATSEHLGGTKNIQYF. CDR3 in DNA: TGTGCCACCAGTGAGCACCTCGGGGGTACCAAAAACATTCAGTACTTC.

This chain links TRBV12-3 or TRBV12-4 with TRBJ1-2; no clear D. V gave up 7 bases and J gave up 3 bases, with 18 bases separating them. The CDR3 consists of 15 residues. CDR3 protein: CASTYDLLRYYGYTF. CDR3 nucleotide sequence: TGTGCCAGCACCTATGACCTTTTGCGGTACTATGGCTACACCTTC.